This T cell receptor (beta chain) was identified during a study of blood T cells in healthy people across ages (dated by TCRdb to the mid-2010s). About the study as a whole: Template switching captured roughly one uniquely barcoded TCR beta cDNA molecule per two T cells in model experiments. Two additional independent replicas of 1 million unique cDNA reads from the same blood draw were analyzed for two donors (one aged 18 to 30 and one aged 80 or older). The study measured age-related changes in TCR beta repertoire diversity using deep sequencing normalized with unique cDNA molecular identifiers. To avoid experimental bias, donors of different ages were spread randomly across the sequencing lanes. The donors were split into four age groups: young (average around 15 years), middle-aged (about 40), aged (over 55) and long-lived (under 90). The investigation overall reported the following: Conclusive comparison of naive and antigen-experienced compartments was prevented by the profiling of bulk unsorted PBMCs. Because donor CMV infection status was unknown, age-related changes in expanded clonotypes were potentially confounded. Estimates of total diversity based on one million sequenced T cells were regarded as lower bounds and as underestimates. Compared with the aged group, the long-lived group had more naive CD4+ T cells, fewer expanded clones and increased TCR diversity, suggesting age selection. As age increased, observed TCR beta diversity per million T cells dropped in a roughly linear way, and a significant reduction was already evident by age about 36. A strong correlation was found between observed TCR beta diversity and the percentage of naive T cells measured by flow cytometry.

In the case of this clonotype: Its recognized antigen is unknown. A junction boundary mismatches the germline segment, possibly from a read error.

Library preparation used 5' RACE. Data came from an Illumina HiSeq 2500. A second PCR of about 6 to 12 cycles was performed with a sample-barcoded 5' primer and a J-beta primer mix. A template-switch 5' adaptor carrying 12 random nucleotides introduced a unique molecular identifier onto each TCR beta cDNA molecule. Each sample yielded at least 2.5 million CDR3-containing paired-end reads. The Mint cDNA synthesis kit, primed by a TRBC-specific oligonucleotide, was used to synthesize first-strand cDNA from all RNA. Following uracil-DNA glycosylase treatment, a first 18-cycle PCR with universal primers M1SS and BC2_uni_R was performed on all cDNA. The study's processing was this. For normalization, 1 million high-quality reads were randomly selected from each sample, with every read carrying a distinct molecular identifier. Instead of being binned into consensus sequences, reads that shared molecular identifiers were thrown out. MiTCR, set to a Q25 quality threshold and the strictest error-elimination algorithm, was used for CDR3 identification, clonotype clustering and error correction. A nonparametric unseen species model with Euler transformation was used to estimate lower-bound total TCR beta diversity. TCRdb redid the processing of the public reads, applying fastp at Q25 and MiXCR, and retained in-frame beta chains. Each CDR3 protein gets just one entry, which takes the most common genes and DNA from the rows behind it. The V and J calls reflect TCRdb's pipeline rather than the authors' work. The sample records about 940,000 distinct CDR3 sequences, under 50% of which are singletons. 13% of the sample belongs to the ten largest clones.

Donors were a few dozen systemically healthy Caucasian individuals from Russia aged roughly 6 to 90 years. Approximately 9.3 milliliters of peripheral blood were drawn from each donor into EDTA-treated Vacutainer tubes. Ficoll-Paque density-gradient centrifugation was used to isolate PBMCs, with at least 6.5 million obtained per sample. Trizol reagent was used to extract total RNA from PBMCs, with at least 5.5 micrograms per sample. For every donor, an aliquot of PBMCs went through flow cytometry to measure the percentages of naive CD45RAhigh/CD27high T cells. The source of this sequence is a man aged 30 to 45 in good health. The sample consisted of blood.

The CDR3 protein sequence reads: CVSSNGLAGGIQETQYF. The nucleotide sequence is TGTGTCAGCAGTAACGGACTAGCGGGGGGGATACAAGAGACCCAGTACTTC. In this chain, TRBV7-2 is recombined with TRBJ2-5, and TRBD2 aligns with 15 junction nucleotides. The CDR1 and CDR2 encoded by the germline V gene are SGHTA and FQGNSA. Taken from cysteine to phenylalanine, the CDR3 has 17 residues. Just CDR3 DNA is preserved here, 51 bases in frame from base 1.